The 3 T cell receptor beta chains listed next were all sequenced from one sample in a study of blood T cell repertoires in COVID-19. Only in-frame clones appear in the TCRdb table, and some are missing; sequencing was by immunoSEQ multiplex PCR. The sample carries about 170,000 clones, roughly 90% recorded once. Sequenced input: PBMCs or T cells enriched from blood (not recorded which). These receptors originate from a woman aged 45 to 65 who had recovered from COVID-19.

The chain is built from TRBV25-1 and TRBJ2-7; D uncertain. The CDR3 runs to 13 residues. Trimming took off 6 bases at V and 11 bases at J, with 20 bases between the two ends. Germline CDR1 reads MGHDK; CDR2 reads SYGVNS. DNA of the CDR3: TGTGCCAGCAGGGGTTCAGCGTCGGCCTCGGAGTACTTC. This encodes CASRGSASASEYF.

The rearrangement joins TRBV28 to TRBJ1-1; 10 nucleotides agree with TRBD1. The germline gives CDR1 MDHEN, CDR2 SYDVKM. CDR3 length equals 15 residues. V trimming: 7 bases; J trimming: 6 bases; junction bases outside the gene matches: 11. For the CDR3, the DNA is TGTGCCAGCATCCTCCGGAGACAGGGGGCCCCTGAAGCTTTCTTT. Protein: CASILRRQGAPEAFF.

The chain uses TRBV3-1 (or the pseudogene TRBV3-2) and TRBJ2-4; 11 bases agree with TRBD1. The CDR3 contains 15 residues. Germline values: CDR1 LGHDT, CDR2 YNNKEL (reference sequence). The V and J ends lost 1 base and 4 bases, in that order; junction bases with no gene match: 0. In nucleotides, the CDR3 is TGTGCCAGCAGCCAAGGGGACAGGGGGAAAAACATTCAGTACTTC. Amino acid sequence: CASSQGDRGKNIQYF.